Below, 12 T cell receptor beta chains from the same sample are listed, as sequenced in a study of neoadjuvant anti-PD-1 for oral cavity cancer. The protocol was immunoSEQ multiplex PCR, while the TCRdb copy is restricted to in-frame clones and leaves out a portion. This sample has 14,000 to 15,000 clones, with roughly two thirds found just once. The sequences come from PBMCs, collected before nivolumab (anti-PD-1) treatment. These receptors were collected from a person aged 35 to 85 with oral cavity squamous cell carcinoma.

The J gene is TRBJ2-1, the V gene TRBV19; 8 bases match TRBD1. Germline lookup yields CDR1 LNHDA and CDR2 SQIVND (reference sequence). The CDR3 is 12 residues long. The V segment lost 9 bases and the J segment 4 bases; nucleotides outside the gene matches: 2. CDR3 sequence: CASGQGYNEQFF. The CDR3 DNA sequence: TGTGCCAGCGGACAGGGATACAATGAGCAGTTCTTC.

This chain uses TRBV9 with TRBJ2-3, with TRBD1 identical over 7 bases. Germline V gives CDR1 SGDLS, CDR2 YYNGEE. V shed 2 bases and J 0 bases; nucleotides not matched to a gene: 3. The CDR3 is 15 amino acids. The CDR3 nucleotides read TGTGCCAGCAGCGTGGGACAGACTAGCACAGATACGCAGTATTTT. It yields the protein CASSVGQTSTDTQYF.

The chain recombines TRBV30 with TRBJ1-1; perhaps TRBD1 as D (5 bases). Deletions cut 3 bases from V and 3 bases from J, with 8 bases between. The CDR3 is 12 residues long. Per the germline V gene, CDR1 is GTSNPN and CDR2 is SVGIG (reference sequence). In nucleotides, the CDR3 is TGTGCCTGGAGAGCAGGGTACACTGAAGCTTTCTTT. Amino acids: CAWRAGYTEAFF.

J is TRBJ1-2 and V is TRBV4-2, with 9 bases fitting TRBD1. With V trimmed by 0 bases and J by 3 bases, 5 bases remained unmatched. Looked up from germline, CDR1 is LGHNA and CDR2 is YNFKEQ. The CDR3 is 16 residues long. The CDR3 region is CASSQDGTGSDYGYTF. The CDR3 DNA is TGTGCCAGCAGCCAAGATGGGACAGGGAGTGACTATGGCTACACCTTC.

The V and J genes are TRBV27 and TRBJ1-1; possibly TRBD1 for D (5 bases). The CDR3 is made up of 14 amino acids. Germline CDR1 is MNHEY and CDR2 is SMNVEV (reference sequence). The V gene lost 4 bases and the J gene lost 6 bases, with 15 bases spanning the gap. CDR3 amino acids: CASSSVGRGPEAFF. The CDR3 nucleotides are TGTGCCAGCAGTTCCGTTGGTCGGGGCCCTGAAGCTTTCTTT.

In this sample, this clone turned up once. This sequence joins TRBV5-6 and TRBJ1-2; 7 bases are a match to TRBD1. Germline-derived CDR1 and CDR2 are SGHDT and YYEEEE. This CDR3 comprises 14 residues. With 2 bases clipped from V and 4 bases from J, the junction kept 5 bases outside the gene matches. DNA of the CDR3: TGTGCCAGCAGCTTTCGACAGGGCGTCTATGGCTACACCTTC. It translates to CASSFRQGVYGYTF.

V usage is TRBV19 and J usage is TRBJ2-2; 8 nucleotides match TRBD2. Unmatched junction bases numbered 6, after V lost 4 bases and J lost 2 bases. Germline V gene sequence: CDR1 LNHDA, CDR2 SQIVND (reference sequence). The CDR3 is made up of 16 amino acids. DNA of the CDR3: TGTGCCAGTAGTAATGGACTAGCTCGAAACACCGGGGAGCTGTTTTTT. This codes for CASSNGLARNTGELFF.

This clone has only one observation. The chain couples TRBV5-1 to TRBJ1-1, with TRBD1 matching over 10 bases. CDR3 length: 14 amino acids. CDR1 SGHRS and CDR2 YFSETQ come from the germline V gene. V was pared by 4 bases and J by 4 bases, with 4 bases of the junction left unmatched. CDR3 in amino acids: CASSQGQGLTEAFF. The CDR3 nucleotides read TGCGCCAGCAGCCAGGGACAGGGGCTCACTGAAGCTTTCTTT.

The rearrangement joins TRBV5-1 to TRBJ2-3; 7 bases are a match to TRBD1. CDR1 and CDR2 from the germline V gene are SGHRS and YFSETQ. The trim removed 4 bases at V and 5 bases at J, leaving 7 bases unmatched. This CDR3 spans 14 amino acids. The CDR3 protein is CASSGDSQRDTQYF. CDR3 DNA: TGCGCCAGCAGCGGGGACAGTCAGAGAGATACGCAGTATTTT.

This clone was detected only once. Germline and junction disagree at one end, which may indicate a read error. The sample holds other DNA sequences that translate to the same CDR3. The chain is built from TRBV16 and TRBJ2-7; D is tentatively TRBD1 or TRBD2 (5 bases each). Germline V CDR1 and CDR2: KGHSY, FQNENV. This CDR3 is built from 15 residues. CDR3 nucleotide sequence: TGTGCCAGCAGCGGGACGGGGATGAGCTCCTATGAGCAGTACTTC. Translation: CASSGTGMSSYEQYF.

The CDR3 sequence: CASSQDSANEKLFF. The DNA of the CDR3 is TGCGCCAGCAGCCAAGACTCGGCTAATGAAAAACTGTTTTTT. This chain joins TRBV5-1 and TRBJ1-4; D is uncertain. There are 14 residues in the CDR3. Trimming removed 4 bases from V and 3 bases from J, with 10 bases in between. CDR1 and CDR2 (germline): SGHRS, YFSETQ.

This clone appeared a few times. The chain combines TRBV6-1 with TRBJ2-7, with TRBD2 matching over 8 bases. Germline lookup yields CDR1 MNHNS and CDR2 SASEGT. This CDR3 comprises 15 residues. V lost 2 bases and J lost 0; bases outside the gene matches: 3. In DNA, the CDR3 is TGTGCCAGCAGTGAAAGCGGGAGCCCCTCCTACGAGCAGTACTTC. It codes for CASSESGSPSYEQYF.